These T cell receptor beta chains were read from a single sample in a study of PD-L1 blockade in urothelial cancer. Assay: immunoSEQ multiplex PCR; the TCRdb copy retains only in-frame clones and omits some. The table lists 56,000 or so clones, approximately 85% of them singletons, with 15% to 19% in the top ten. Sequencing was performed on PBMCs, taken around atezolizumab (anti-PD-L1) treatment. The receptor source for this set is a man between 70 and 80 years old with urothelial cancer. Each CDR3 is given with its conserved first and last residue. A D gene is named only where the DNA matches it firmly. Clone sizes are given selectively: once, few, many, or a class where the clone is expanded.

TRBJ2-1 | . | TRBV7-9 | . | CASSALLGGLNEQFF | TGTGCCAGCAGCGCCCTACTAGGCGGGTTAAATGAGCAGTTCTTC
TRBJ1-1 | . | TRBV4-1 | . | CASSQDTGEAFF | TGCGCCAGCAGCCAAGATACCGGGGAAGCTTTCTTT
TRBJ1-2 | . | TRBV28 | TRBD1 | CASSPLTGLSGYTF | TGTGCCAGCAGTCCCTTGACAGGGCTGAGTGGCTACACCTTC
TRBJ2-7 | . | TRBV5-5 | . | CASSLSRSYEQYF | TGTGCCAGCAGCTTGAGCAGGTCCTACGAGCAGTACTTC
TRBJ1-1 | . | TRBV10-3 | . | CAISEGGAEAFF | TGTGCCATCAGTGAGGGGGGGGCTGAAGCTTTCTTT
TRBJ2-1 | . | TRBV5-1 | TRBD1 | CASSLAQGQGYNEQFF | TGCGCCAGCAGCTTGGCCCAGGGACAGGGGTACAATGAGCAGTTCTTC
TRBJ1-2 | . | TRBV2 | . | CASSEALRGGGYTF | TGTGCCAGCAGTGAAGCGCTTCGAGGGGGTGGCTACACCTTC
TRBJ1-2 | . | TRBV19 | . | CASRNFNYGYTF | TGTGCCAGTCGAAACTTTAACTATGGCTACACCTTC
TRBJ1-2 | . | TRBV4-1 | . | CASSQDRQAEGYGYTF | TGCGCCAGCAGCCAAGATAGGCAGGCTGAGGGCTATGGCTACACCTTC
TRBJ2-7 | . | TRBV27 | TRBD2 | CASSSPGLGGEQYF | TGTGCCAGCAGTTCGCCGGGACTAGGGGGCGAGCAGTACTTC
TRBJ2-1 | . | TRBV5-1 | . | CASYLGPLDEQFF | TGCGCCAGCTACCTAGGCCCCCTCGATGAGCAGTTCTTC
TRBJ2-5 | . | TRBV15 | . | CATSRDGSRAEETQYF | TGTGCCACCAGCAGAGATGGGTCCAGGGCTGAAGAGACCCAGTACTTC
TRBJ1-2 | . | TRBV21-1 | . | CASSRVAGAFYGYTF | TGTGCCAGCAGCAGGGTCGCAGGGGCGTTCTATGGCTACACCTTC
TRBJ2-7 | . | TRBV7-4 | . | CARDGQSSYEQYF | TGTGCCCGCGACGGACAGAGCTCCTACGAGCAGTACTTC
TRBJ1-1 | . | TRBV7-6 | TRBD1 | CASSLGRDRVIGEAFF | TGTGCCAGCAGCTTAGGTAGGGACAGGGTTATTGGTGAAGCTTTCTTT
TRBJ2-5 | . | TRBV30 | . | CAWNLATQETQYF | TGTGCCTGGAACCTAGCGACACAAGAGACCCAGTACTTC
TRBJ2-5 | . | TRBV5-4 | . | CASSFVGKGLQETQYF | TGTGCCAGCAGCTTTGTCGGAAAGGGACTGCAAGAGACCCAGTACTTC
TRBJ2-1 | . | TRBV4-1 | . | CASRGSFQFF | TGCGCCAGCAGGGGGAGTTTTCAGTTCTTC
TRBJ2-3 | once | TRBV28 | . | CASSLVGDTQYF | TGTGCCAGCAGTTTAGTCGGAGATACGCAGTATTTT
TRBJ2-5 | . | TRBV7-3 | TRBD2 | CASSLRAGAGETQYF | TGTGCCAGCAGCTTACGGGCGGGAGCAGGAGAGACCCAGTACTTC
TRBJ2-5 | . | TRBV27 | TRBD1 | CASSLQGAETQYF | TGTGCCAGCAGTTTACAGGGGGCTGAGACCCAGTACTTC
TRBJ2-1 | few | TRBV7-9 | . | CASSFREEQFF | TGTGCCAGCAGCTTTAGGGAGGAGCAGTTCTTC
TRBJ2-6 | . | TRBV18 | TRBD1 | CASSPLFAGTGPGANVLTF | TGTGCCAGCTCACCATTATTTGCGGGGACAGGGCCCGGGGCCAACGTCCTGACTTTC
TRBJ2-2 | . | TRBV5-4 | . | CASSAEGENTGELFF | TGTGCCAGCAGCGCGGAAGGGGAGAACACCGGGGAGCTGTTTTTT
TRBJ1-3 | . | TRBV2 | . | CASSDNSGNTIYF | TGTGCCAGCAGTGACAACTCTGGAAACACCATATATTTT
TRBJ2-7 | . | TRBV27 | . | CASSSSIHRQSYEQYF | TGTGCCAGCAGTTCGTCTATCCACAGGCAGAGCTACGAGCAGTACTTC
TRBJ2-7 | . | TRBV7-9 | . | CASSLVSLEQYF | TGTGCCAGCAGCTTAGTGTCCCTCGAGCAGTACTTC